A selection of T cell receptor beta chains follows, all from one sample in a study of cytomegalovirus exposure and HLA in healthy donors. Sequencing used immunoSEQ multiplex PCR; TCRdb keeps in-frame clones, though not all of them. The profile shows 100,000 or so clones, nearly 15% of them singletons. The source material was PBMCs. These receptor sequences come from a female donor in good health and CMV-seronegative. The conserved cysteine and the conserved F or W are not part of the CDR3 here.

ASSQGRTVPGELF | TRBJ2-2 | TRBV4-3
ASRPLLGPYNEQF | TRBJ2-1 | TRBV6-5
ASSRTSWATGELF | TRBJ2-2 | TRBV6-5
ASSLDPSSRRRGNTIY | TRBJ1-3 | TRBV11-2
ASRPTGGDGYT | TRBJ1-2 | TRBV11-2
ASRSGLTVQF | TRBJ2-1 | TRBV27
ASSLAEEAF | TRBJ1-1 | TRBV5-6
AISEQAENTEAF | TRBJ1-1 | TRBV10-3
ASSVTGIVNTEAF | TRBJ1-1 | TRBV25-1
ASSELGAYEKLF | TRBJ1-4 | TRBV25-1
ASSEGFQREVGINEQF | TRBJ2-1 | TRBV9
ASSPGQGPNIQY | TRBJ2-4 | TRBV28
ASSPWTGEDTQY | TRBJ2-3 | TRBV9
ASEYSGGNEQF | TRBJ2-1 | TRBV6-4
ASSPTDGLYEQY | TRBJ2-7 | TRBV18
ASSLFREYGYT | TRBJ1-2 | TRBV5-6
ASSPHSYEQY | TRBJ2-7 | TRBV7-9
ASSLADYGYT | TRBJ1-2 | TRBV28
ASTGSGDVETQY | TRBJ2-5 | TRBV6-1
ASRENLAGGEEQY | TRBJ2-7 | TRBV5-1
AARGGQTNEKLF | TRBJ1-4 | TRBV10-3
ASSFRPAADEKLF | TRBJ1-4 | TRBV7-9
ASSLVEVTQY | TRBJ2-3 | TRBV7-9
ASSLVGGSQPQH | TRBJ1-5 | TRBV5-1
ASNRQGPSYGYT | TRBJ1-2 | TRBV19
ASSLGQGAGEQF | TRBJ2-1 | TRBV5-1
ASSLGGTNYGYT | TRBJ1-2 | TRBV28
ASSFGRGSETQY | TRBJ2-5 | TRBV7-2
ASSPELTSRGGGSNEQF | TRBJ2-1 | TRBV5-1
ASSARGTGLSYT | TRBJ1-2 | TRBV6-1
ASREAGTLY | TRBJ2-7 | TRBV13
ASSINRGSTDTQY | TRBJ2-3 | TRBV11-2
ASSRRQGALNTGELF | TRBJ2-2 | TRBV4-3
ATGGQMNTEAF | TRBJ1-1 | TRBV2
ASSTLQGPDIVAGGELF | TRBJ2-2 | TRBV27
AISEGDRDQPQH | TRBJ1-5 | TRBV10-3
ASSPPRTAGWTGELF | TRBJ2-2 | TRBV4-3
ASRETGSFGYT | TRBJ1-2 | TRBV6-5
ASSFGQGFDEQY | TRBJ2-7 | TRBV7-9
ASSSLMLIGGGPQETQY | TRBJ2-5 | TRBV10-2
ASSPGTANTEAF | TRBJ1-1 | TRBV11-2
ASSTVQGGYT | TRBJ1-2 | TRBV27
ASSLVMRGDTQY | TRBJ2-3 | TRBV5-4
ASSLGPKSSYNSPLH | TRBJ1-6 | TRBV27
AISQGQGEGYEQY | TRBJ2-7 | TRBV10-3
ASGLLASGEQF | TRBJ2-1 | TRBV12-5
ASSSSFTDLNTEAF | TRBJ1-1 | TRBV5-6